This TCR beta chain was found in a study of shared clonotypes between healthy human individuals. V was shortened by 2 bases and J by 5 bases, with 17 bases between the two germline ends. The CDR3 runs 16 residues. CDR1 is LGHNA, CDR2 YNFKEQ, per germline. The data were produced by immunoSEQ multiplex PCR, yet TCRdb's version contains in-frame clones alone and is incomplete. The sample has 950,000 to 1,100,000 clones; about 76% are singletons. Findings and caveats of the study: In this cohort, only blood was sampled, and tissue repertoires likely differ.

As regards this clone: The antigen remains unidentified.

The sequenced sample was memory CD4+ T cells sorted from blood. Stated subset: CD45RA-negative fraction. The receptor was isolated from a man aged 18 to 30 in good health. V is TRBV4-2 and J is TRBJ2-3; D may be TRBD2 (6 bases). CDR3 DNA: TGTGCCAGCAGCCAACTCCCGGGACTCCACCAAGATACGCAGTATTTT. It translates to CASSQLPGLHQDTQYF.